This TCR beta chain was captured by sequencing in a study of cytomegalovirus exposure and HLA in healthy donors. Study results and caveats: Later, an analysis found that common viral pathogens appeared to be linked with several of the most significant clusters. HLA-A and HLA-B allele assignments for most subjects were reportedly predicted accurately using TCR beta sequences. Later work associated roughly 17,000 TCR beta sequences with HLA alleles at 0.05 false discovery rate.

Primers for the PCR totalled 60 Vbeta and 13 Jbeta. The repertoire was sequenced with immunoSEQ multiplex PCR; TCRdb's copy has only in-frame clones and lacks some. Here the sample spans 110,000 to 150,000 clones, about 75% being singletons. Germline values: CDR1 SGHNT, CDR2 YENEEA. V was pared by 3 bases and J by 6 bases, with 8 bases of the junction left unmatched. CDR3 length: 15 amino acids. About this clone itself: Its specificity is not known.

This sequence was found in a man aged 60 to 75 in good health and CMV-seronegative. Sequencing was performed on PBMCs. The chain couples TRBV11-3 to TRBJ2-1, with 7 nucleotides matching TRBD2. The chain's CDR3 is CASSLSAGRRNEQFF. The CDR3 bases are TGTGCCAGCAGCTTGTCAGCGGGACGGCGCAATGAGCAGTTCTTC.